The source of this TCR beta chain is a study of cytomegalovirus exposure and HLA in healthy donors. The PCR employed 60 Vbeta primers together with 13 Jbeta primers. Repertoires were generated with immunoSEQ multiplex PCR, while TCRdb's copy carries only in-frame clones and drops some. This table holds about 130,000 clones, around 73% found once. Looked up from germline, CDR1 is ENHRY and CDR2 is SYGVKD. The CDR3 runs 13 residues. With 6 bases clipped from V and 4 bases from J, the junction kept 2 bases outside the gene matches. V usage is TRBV10-3 and J usage is TRBJ2-7, with TRBD1 matching over 11 bases. The sequenced material came from PBMCs. This receptor was identified in a human donor in good health. The CDR3: CAIRGTGGYEQYF. The CDR3 nucleotides read TGTGCCATCAGGGGGACAGGGGGGTACGAGCAGTACTTC.